What follows describes a single T cell receptor beta chain. The antigen is unknown. All donors qualified as healthy HIV-negative adults and had experienced no recent acute infections or vaccinations. There were only Caucasian adults among the donors, and all lived in Nashville, Tennessee. Tens of thousands of T cell genomes, or around 290 ng DNA, went into replicate PCRs of unsorted PBMC. Method: immunoSEQ multiplex PCR; TCRdb's copy keeps in-frame clones and lacks some. The sample yields about 450,000 clones, less than 80% seen once. The record originates from a study of shared clonotypes between healthy human individuals. Broader study findings: The represented genetic and exposure-history diversity was limited by the small number of donors.

CDR3 size: 11 residues. V lost 6 bases to trimming and J lost 7 bases, with 9 bases between them. The germline V gene encodes CDR1 SNHLY and CDR2 FYNNEI. The rearrangement links TRBV2 to TRBJ1-1; D may be TRBD1 (5 bases). This TCR came from a middle-aged woman in good health. Some clones in this sample may be carry-over from other donors' samples. Sequencing was performed on PBMCs. Written as DNA, the CDR3 is TGTGCCAGCAGGGGGGGTAATGAAGCTTTCTTT. Translated: CASRGGNEAFF.